Each of the 16 T cell receptor beta chains below was sequenced from the same sample in a study of blood T cell repertoires in COVID-19. Profiled with immunoSEQ multiplex PCR; TCRdb holds only in-frame clones, not every one. The sample holds under 85,000 clones, around four fifths seen once. Input material: peripheral blood. The receptor set was obtained from a man aged 50-60 years with active COVID-19.

The CDR3 region has the DNA TGTGCCAGCAGCCCGGGACAGGATAATTCACCCCTCCACTTT. Protein product: CASSPGQDNSPLHF. The gene calls are TRBV28 and TRBJ1-6; 8 bases map to TRBD1. The CDR3 consists of 14 residues. The V gene's germline CDR1 is MDHEN and CDR2 SYDVKM. J lost 5 bases, V lost 6 bases, and 3 bases had no gene match.

This chain joins TRBV10-1 and TRBJ2-1; D is unresolved. V was cut by 6 bases and J by 10 bases, with 25 bases left in between. CDR1 is WNHNN, CDR2 SYGVQD, per germline (reference sequence). The CDR3 covers 16 residues. Here the CDR3 reads CASSPATAGHLGEQFF. DNA of the CDR3: TGCGCCAGCAGCCCGGCGACGGCAGGCCACCTCGGAGAGCAGTTCTTC.

The genes are TRBV5-8 and TRBJ2-1, with 10 bases matching TRBD2. Per the germline V gene, CDR1 is SGHTS and CDR2 is YDEGEE. V shed 4 bases and J 4 bases; nucleotides not matched to a gene: 5. The CDR3 totals 15 residues. The CDR3 sequence: CASSLSGRTYNEQFF. The CDR3 nucleotides are TGTGCCAGCAGCCTTAGCGGGAGGACATACAATGAGCAGTTCTTC.

This chain uses TRBV11-2 with TRBJ2-2; 7 nucleotides agree with TRBD1. The CDR3 extends over 14 amino acids. Germline CDR1 and CDR2: SGHAT and FQNNGV. Trimming took 9 bases from V and 2 from J; bases not matched to a gene: 6. CDR3 nucleotide sequence: TGTGCCAGTTTAACAGGGGACAACACCGGGGAGCTGTTTTTT. It encodes CASLTGDNTGELFF. The variable domain in full, completed from reference TRBV11-2 and TRBJ2-2, reads EAGVAQSPRYKIIEKRQSVAFWCNPISGHATLYWYQQILGQGPKLLIQFQNNGVVDDSQLPKDRFSAERLKGVDSTLKIQPAKLEDSAVYLCASLTGDNTGELFFGEGSRLTVL.

J is TRBJ2-7 and V is TRBV6-1, with D perhaps TRBD1 (7 bases). The germline V gene encodes CDR1 MNHNS and CDR2 SASEGT. The CDR3 extends over 14 amino acids. Trimming cost V 1 base and J 7 bases, with 14 bases left between them. The chain's CDR3 is CASSEGLAGGEQYF. The CDR3 region has the DNA TGTGCCAGCAGTGAAGGCCTAGCAGGGGGGGAGCAGTACTTC.

The chain carries TRBV6-6 and TRBJ2-5, with 8 bases that match TRBD1. J was trimmed by 6 bases and V by 0 bases; bases with no gene match: 9. This CDR3 is built from 16 residues. Germline CDR1 and CDR2: MNHNY and SVGAGI (reference sequence). CDR3 DNA sequence: TGTGCCAGCAGTTACTCAGACCAGGGGGCCACGAAGACCCAGTACTTC. Its translation: CASSYSDQGATKTQYF.

V gene TRBV5-5 combines with J gene TRBJ1-5; 8 nucleotides align to TRBD1. Trimming cost V 4 bases and J 6 bases; bases outside gene matches: 15. Germline V gives CDR1 SGHKS, CDR2 YYEKEE (reference sequence). The CDR3 consists of 17 residues. The CDR3 sequence: CASSPGEDRGRTQPQHF. The CDR3, as DNA: TGTGCCAGCAGCCCGGGGGAAGACAGGGGACGAACTCAGCCCCAGCATTTT.

The chain is built from TRBV5-1 and TRBJ1-1, with D maybe TRBD1 (5 bases). Trimming shortened V by 0 bases and J by 3 bases, and 15 bases separated the two germline ends. Germline V gene data show CDR1 as SGHRS and CDR2 as YFSETQ. The CDR3 has 16 residues. CDR3 region: CASSLAGRIGDTEAFF. The CDR3 bases are TGCGCCAGCAGCTTGGCCGGACGGATAGGGGACACTGAAGCTTTCTTT.

V gene TRBV13 combines with J gene TRBJ1-6; D possibly corresponds to TRBD1 (5 bases). V lost 5 bases, J lost 5 bases, and 16 bases lay in between. CDR3 length: 16 amino acids. Germline values: CDR1 PRHDT, CDR2 FYEKMQ (reference sequence). CDR3 sequence: CASSDSRGADNSPLHF. The DNA of the CDR3 is TGTGCCAGCAGCGACTCGCGGGGCGCTGATAATTCACCCCTCCACTTT.

The chain employs TRBV11-2 and TRBJ2-7; 14 bases match TRBD2. V lost 1 base and J lost 4; bases outside the gene matches: 6. The CDR3 extends over 17 amino acids. Germline V gene sequence: CDR1 SGHAT, CDR2 FQNNGV. CDR3 nucleotides: TGTGCCAGCAGCTTAGGAGGGACTAGCGGGAGAGGGTACGAGCAGTACTTC. Translated, it gives CASSLGGTSGRGYEQYF.

V gene TRBV7-2 combines with J gene TRBJ1-5; D remains ambiguous. The CDR3 is 15 amino acids. V lost 1 base and J lost 4, with 11 bases in between. Germline V CDR1 and CDR2: SGHTA, FQGNSA. CDR3 amino acids: CASSLDLGRNQPQHF. The CDR3 DNA sequence: TGTGCCAGCAGCTTAGATCTGGGGAGAAATCAGCCCCAGCATTTT.

The genes are TRBV29-1 and TRBJ1-5, with D perhaps matching TRBD1 (6 bases). Germline lookup yields CDR1 SQVTM and CDR2 ANQGSEA. Between the trimmed V and J ends, which lost 7 bases and 9 bases, there was a span of 22 bases. The CDR3 runs 14 residues. The CDR3 coding sequence is TGCAGCGCTAAACAGGGTGGTTACCTAGCGCCCCAGCATTTT. Translated, it gives CSAKQGGYLAPQHF.

The CDR3 DNA reads TGTGCCAGCAGTGGGGGACAGGGGTCCACAGATACGCAGTATTTT. Its protein product is CASSGGQGSTDTQYF. J is TRBJ2-3 and V is TRBV2, with TRBD1 matching 10 bases. CDR1 SNHLY and CDR2 FYNNEI come from the germline V gene. Germline trimming cut 4 bases from V and 2 bases from J; bases unmatched to any gene: 3. This CDR3 region has 15 residues.

The gene calls are TRBV14 and TRBJ2-7; maybe TRBD1 (5 bases). Trimming removed 3 bases at V and 3 bases at J, with 12 bases between. This CDR3 has 14 residues. Germline V gene data show CDR1 as SGHDN and CDR2 as FVKESK. The CDR3 sequence: CASSHRERRYEQYF. The CDR3, as DNA: TGTGCCAGCAGCCACAGGGAAAGGCGCTACGAGCAGTACTTC.

The gene calls are TRBV7-2 and TRBJ1-5; D is unresolved. Germline V gives CDR1 SGHTA, CDR2 FQGNSA. Trimming shortened V by 1 base and J by 3 bases, and 13 bases separated the two germline ends. The CDR3 contains 16 residues. CDR3: CASSLGHQSHNQPQHF. Written as DNA, the CDR3 is TGTGCCAGCAGCTTAGGGCACCAGTCCCACAATCAGCCCCAGCATTTT.

This clone was found once. The chain recombines TRBV15 with TRBJ1-3; 10 bases are a match to TRBD1. The CDR3 has 15 amino acids. Germline CDR1 is LNHNV and CDR2 is YYDKDF (reference sequence). The V and J ends lost 3 bases and 4 bases, in that order; junction bases with no gene match: 3. CDR3 coding DNA: TGTGCCACCAGCAGCGACAGGGGGCTCGGAAACACCATATATTTT. As protein: CATSSDRGLGNTIYF.